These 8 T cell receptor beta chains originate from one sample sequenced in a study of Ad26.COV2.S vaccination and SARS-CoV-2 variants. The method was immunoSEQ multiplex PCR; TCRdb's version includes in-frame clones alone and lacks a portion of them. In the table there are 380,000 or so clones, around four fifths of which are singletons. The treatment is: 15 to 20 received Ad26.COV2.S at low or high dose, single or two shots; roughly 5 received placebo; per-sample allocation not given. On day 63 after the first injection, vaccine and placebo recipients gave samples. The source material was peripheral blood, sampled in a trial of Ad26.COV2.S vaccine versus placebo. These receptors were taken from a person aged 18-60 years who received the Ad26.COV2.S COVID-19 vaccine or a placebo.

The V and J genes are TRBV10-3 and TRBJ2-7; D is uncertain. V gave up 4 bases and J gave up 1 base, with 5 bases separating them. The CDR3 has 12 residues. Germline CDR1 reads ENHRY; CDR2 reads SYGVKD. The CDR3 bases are TGTGCCATCAGTGGCAGTTCCTACGAGCAGTACTTC. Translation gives CAISGSSYEQYF.

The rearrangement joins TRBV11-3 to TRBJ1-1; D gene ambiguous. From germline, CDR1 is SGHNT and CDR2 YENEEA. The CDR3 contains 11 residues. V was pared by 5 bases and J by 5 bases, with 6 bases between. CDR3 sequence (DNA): TGTGCCAGCAGCGTCCGGACTGAAGCTTTCTTT. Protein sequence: CASSVRTEAFF.

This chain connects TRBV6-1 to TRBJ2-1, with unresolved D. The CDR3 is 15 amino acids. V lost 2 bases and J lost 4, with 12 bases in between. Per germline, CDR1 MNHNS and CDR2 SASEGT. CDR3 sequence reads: CASSESSFLYNEQFF. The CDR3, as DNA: TGTGCCAGCAGTGAATCCTCCTTTTTATACAATGAGCAGTTCTTC.

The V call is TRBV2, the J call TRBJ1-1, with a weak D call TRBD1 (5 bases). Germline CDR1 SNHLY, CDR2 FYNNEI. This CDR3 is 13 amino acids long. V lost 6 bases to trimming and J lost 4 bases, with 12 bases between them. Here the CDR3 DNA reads TGTGCCAGCAGCGGACATTCTGGCACTGAAGCTTTCTTT. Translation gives CASSGHSGTEAFF.

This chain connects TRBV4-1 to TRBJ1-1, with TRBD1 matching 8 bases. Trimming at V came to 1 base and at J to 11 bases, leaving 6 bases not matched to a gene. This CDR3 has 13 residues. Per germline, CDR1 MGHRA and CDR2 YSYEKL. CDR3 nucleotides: TGCGCCAGCAGCCAAGGAGAGGACAGGGCGGCTTTCTTT. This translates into CASSQGEDRAAFF.

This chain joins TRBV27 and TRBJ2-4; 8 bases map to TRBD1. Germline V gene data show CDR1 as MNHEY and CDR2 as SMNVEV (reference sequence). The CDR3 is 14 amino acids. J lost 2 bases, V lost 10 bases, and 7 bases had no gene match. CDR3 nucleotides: TGTGCCACGGGCAGGGGGCAATCCAAAAACATTCAGTACTTC. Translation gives CATGRGQSKNIQYF.

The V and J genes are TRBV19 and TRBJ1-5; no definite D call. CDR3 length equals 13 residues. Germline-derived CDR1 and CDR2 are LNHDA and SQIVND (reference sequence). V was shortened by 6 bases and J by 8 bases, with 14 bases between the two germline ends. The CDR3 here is CASSPSGVEPQHF. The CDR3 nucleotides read TGTGCCAGTAGCCCTTCCGGGGTAGAGCCCCAGCATTTT. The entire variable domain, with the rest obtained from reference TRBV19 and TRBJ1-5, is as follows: DGGITQSPKYLFRKEGQNVTLSCEQNLNHDAMYWYRQDPGQGLRLIYYSQIVNDFQKGDIAEGYSVSREKKESFPLTVTSAQKNPTAFYLCASSPSGVEPQHFGDGTRLSIL.

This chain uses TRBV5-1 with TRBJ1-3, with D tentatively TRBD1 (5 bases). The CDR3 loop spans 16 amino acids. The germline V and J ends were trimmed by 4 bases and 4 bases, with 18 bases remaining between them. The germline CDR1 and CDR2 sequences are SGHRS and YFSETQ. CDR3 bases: TGCGCCAGCAGCCTAGACAGACGGCAGGCGGGAAACACCATATATTTT. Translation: CASSLDRRQAGNTIYF.